These T cell receptor beta chains were read from a single sample in a study of blood T cells in healthy people across ages. TCRdb re-called the 5' RACE reads with MiXCR, one entry per CDR3 protein. The sample has some 690,000 distinct CDR3 sequences, roughly 20% seen once. The specimen sequenced was blood. The receptor set was obtained from a man between 65 and 85 years old in good health. CDR3s include the opening cysteine and the closing phenylalanine or tryptophan. D genes are given only for firm matches. A clone size is listed for some rows: how often the clone was seen (once, few, many), or a class if it is expanded.

TRBV20-1	TRBJ2-1	TRBD2	-	TGCAGTGCTAGAGTAGGGACTAGCGGGATGAATGAGCAGTTCTTC	CSARVGTSGMNEQFF
TRBV9	TRBJ1-2	-	few	TGTGCCAGCAGCTCCCGACAGCCGGAGAAGCGCTACACCTTC	CASSSRQPEKRYTF
TRBV7-9	TRBJ2-5	-	-	TGTGCCAGCAGCCATCGGACCGGTACCCAGTACTTC	CASSHRTGTQYF
TRBV5-1	TRBJ2-3	-	-	TGCGCCAGCAGCTTGAAGAGGGAGGTTACAGATACGCAGTATTTT	CASSLKREVTDTQYF
TRBV4-2	TRBJ1-2	-	-	TGTGCCAGCAGCCAAGGTGGGGTAGAAGGTAGGAGCTACACCTTC	CASSQGGVEGRSYTF
TRBV18	TRBJ2-1	-	-	TGTGCCGCCGGACCGGGCTACAATGAGCAGTTCTTC	CAAGPGYNEQFF
TRBV20-1	TRBJ2-5	-	-	TGCAGTGCTAGATCCCCATTCGGGCAAGAAGAGACCCAGTACTTC	CSARSPFGQEETQYF
TRBV7-2	TRBJ1-4	TRBD1	-	TGTGCCAGCAGCCGACAGGGTTGGGGTGAAAAACTGTTTTTT	CASSRQGWGEKLFF
TRBV14	TRBJ2-1	TRBD2	-	TGTGCCAGCAGCCAAATTGAGGCTAGCGGGAGACCGAACGAGCAGTTCTTC	CASSQIEASGRPNEQFF
TRBV5-1	TRBJ2-3	TRBD2	-	TGCGCCAGCAGCGTCAGCGGGGCCAGCACAGATACGCAGTATTTT	CASSVSGASTDTQYF
TRBV12-3/TRBV12-4	TRBJ1-2	-	few	TGTGCCAGCAGTCCCCGGGGCTTCGGCTACACCTTC	CASSPRGFGYTF
TRBV20-1	TRBJ1-5	-	once	TGCAGTGCTAACGCAGTTGATCGCAATCAGCCCCAGCATTTT	CSANAVDRNQPQHF
TRBV28	TRBJ1-1	-	few	TGTGCCAGCCACATTACCGGGGGGGTTAGCACTGAAGCTTTCTTT	CASHITGGVSTEAFF